The 30 T cell receptor beta chains below come from one sample, sequenced in a study of T cell repertoires in cytomegalovirus infection. TCRdb reprocessed the reads with MiXCR, giving one entry per CDR3 protein. This table has about 530,000 distinct CDR3 sequences, approximately 26% appearing once. The specimen sequenced was PBMCs. These receptors came from a human donor in good health (CMV status not recorded). Some clones in this sample may be carry-over from other donors' samples.

The V gene is TRBV2, the J gene TRBJ2-1; 7 bases line up with TRBD1. CDR3 length: 13 amino acids. The V segment lost 6 bases and the J segment 9 bases; nucleotides outside the gene matches: 8. Germline V gene sequence: CDR1 SNHLY, CDR2 FYNNEI. In DNA, the CDR3 is TGTGCCAGCAGCACCCGGACAGGCGGTGAGCAGTTCTTC. Amino acids: CASSTRTGGEQFF.

The chain joins TRBV6-8 to TRBJ1-1, with D hard to call. V was trimmed by 0 bases and J by 10 bases, leaving 9 bases between them. The germline V gene has CDR1 MNHGY and CDR2 SAAAGT. The CDR3 has 12 amino acids. CDR3 sequence (DNA): TGTGCCAGCAGTTACTCGGGAGGGCCAGCTTTCTTT. Its protein product is CASSYSGGPAFF.

With respect to this clonotype: One junction end does not reproduce the germline sequence, and a read error may be involved. The chain employs TRBV28 and TRBJ2-4, with D possibly TRBD1 on 6 matching bases. This CDR3 is 12 amino acids long. Germline-derived CDR1 and CDR2 are MDHEN and SYDVKM. CDR3 in amino acids: CASSLMAGVCSF. CDR3 DNA sequence: TGTGCCAGCAGTTTAATGGCAGGGGTTTGCTCCTTC.

Remarks on this clonotype: A clone one base away is much larger, so this may be a read error. This chain connects TRBV4-1 to TRBJ1-2; TRBD1 agrees at 10 bases. Germline CDR1 and CDR2: MGHRA and YSYEKL. CDR3 length: 16 residues. The CDR3 here is CARSLQDRGRGYGYTF. Written as DNA, the CDR3 is TGCGCCAGGAGCCTACAAGACAGGGGGCGAGGCTATGGCTACACCTTC.

The chain has TRBV12-3 or TRBV12-4 and TRBJ1-2; D unresolved. CDR3 size: 17 residues. Trimming removed 5 bases from V and 7 bases from J, with 26 bases in between. CDR3 sequence (DNA): TGTGCCAGCAGTCCCTCTCACACGGGCCCCTCCGTAGGTGGCTACACCTTC. Translating it yields CASSPSHTGPSVGGYTF.

The J gene is TRBJ2-1, the V gene TRBV12-3 or TRBV12-4, with D possibly TRBD2 on 5 matching bases. V lost 7 bases and J lost 3, with 13 bases in between. This CDR3 is built from 14 residues. CDR3 DNA: TGTGCCAGCAAAGGAGAGCGGAACTACAATGAGCAGTTCTTC. The encoded protein is CASKGERNYNEQFF.

As for this clonotype: The junction departs from the called germline gene at one end, perhaps through a read error. This chain joins TRBV15 and TRBJ2-3; D is unresolved. Germline assignment: CDR1 LNHNV and CDR2 YYDKDF (reference sequence). The CDR3 is 14 amino acids. CDR3 residues: CATSSESFPDMQYF. The CDR3 DNA is TGTGCCACCAGCAGCGAGAGCTTTCCAGATATGCAGTATTTT.

This clonotype showed up just a few times. The CDR3: CASSLGQGLKSGANVLTF. Written as DNA, the CDR3 is TGTGCCAGCAGTTTAGGACAGGGACTGAAGTCTGGGGCCAACGTCCTGACTTTC. This sequence joins TRBV27 and TRBJ2-6; the match to TRBD1 covers 8 bases. CDR1 and CDR2 (germline): MNHEY, SMNVEV (reference sequence). After removal of 2 bases from V and 1 base from J, the junction contained 7 bases not matched to a gene. CDR3 length equals 18 residues. Full variable domain (rest looked up from reference TRBV27 and TRBJ2-6): EAQVTQNPRYLITVTGKKLTVTCSQNMNHEYMSWYRQDPGLGLRQIYYSMNVEVTDKGDVPEGYKVSRKEKRNFPLILESPSPNQTSLYFCASSLGQGLKSGANVLTFGAGSRLTVL.

This clonotype was observed at least ten times. This sequence joins TRBV7-2 and TRBJ1-2; D remains ambiguous. Looked up from germline, CDR1 is SGHTA and CDR2 is FQGNSA. Trimming shortened V by 0 bases and J by 2 bases, and 10 bases separated the two germline ends. The CDR3 loop spans 15 amino acids. CDR3 nucleotides: TGTGCCAGCAGCTTAGCGTTCGGCACCAACTATGGCTACACCTTC. It is translated as CASSLAFGTNYGYTF. The full variable domain, rest sourced from reference TRBV7-2 and TRBJ1-2, is GAGVSQSPSNKVTEKGKDVELRCDPISGHTALYWYRQSLGQGLEFLIYFQGNSAPDKSGLPSDRFSAERTGGSVSTLTIQRTQQEDSAVYLCASSLAFGTNYGYTFGSGTRLTVV.

This chain connects TRBV11-3 to TRBJ2-1; 9 nucleotides align to TRBD2. The germline CDR1 and CDR2 sequences are SGHNT and YENEEA. The J segment lost 7 bases and the V segment lost 2 bases, leaving 9 bases of the junction unmatched. The CDR3 totals 16 residues. This CDR3 reads CASSLILAGGPNEQFF. As DNA, the CDR3 is TGTGCCAGCAGCTTAATTTTGGCGGGAGGGCCTAATGAGCAGTTCTTC.

The chain uses TRBV9 and TRBJ1-2; D may be TRBD1 (5 bases). The CDR3 spans 15 residues. Trimming shortened V by 0 bases and J by 7 bases, and 16 bases separated the two germline ends. Germline lookup yields CDR1 SGDLS and CDR2 YYNGEE. CDR3 nucleotides: TGTGCCAGCAGCGTAGATGGGCAGGAGGGGAGTGGCTACACCTTC. As protein: CASSVDGQEGSGYTF.

The rearrangement joins TRBV28 to TRBJ2-3; 9 bases agree with TRBD2. Trimming at V came to 3 bases and at J to 2 bases, leaving 9 bases not matched to a gene. In germline, CDR1 is MDHEN, CDR2 SYDVKM. The CDR3 covers 17 residues. Here the CDR3 reads CASSFRSSGILTDTQYF. CDR3 DNA: TGTGCCAGCAGTTTTAGGTCTAGCGGGATACTCACAGATACGCAGTATTTT. Full variable domain (missing parts from reference TRBV28 and TRBJ2-3): DVKVTQSSRYLVKRTGEKVFLECVQDMDHENMFWYRQDPGLGLRLIYFSYDVKMKEKGDIPEGYSVSREKKERFSLILESASTNQTSMYLCASSFRSSGILTDTQYFGPGTRLTVL.

V usage is TRBV5-1 and J usage is TRBJ1-4, with TRBD1 matching over 7 bases. The CDR3 totals 13 residues. The V and J ends lost 5 bases and 6 bases, in that order; junction bases with no gene match: 4. Germline V gene data show CDR1 as SGHRS and CDR2 as YFSETQ. CDR3 sequence: CASRRGLDEKLFF. For the CDR3, the DNA is TGCGCCAGCAGAAGGGGGCTCGATGAAAAACTGTTTTTT. Based on the CDR3 plus reference TRBV5-1 and TRBJ1-4, the full variable domain is KAGVTQTPRYLIKTRGQQVTLSCSPISGHRSVSWYQQTPGQGLQFLFEYFSETQRNKGNFPGRFSGRQFSNSRSEMNVSTLELGDSALYLCASRRGLDEKLFFGSGTQLSVL.

This clonotype came up many times. The chain joins TRBV6-1 to TRBJ2-5, with D perhaps matching TRBD1 (5 bases). The CDR3 consists of 14 residues. Trimming pared 5 bases from V and 2 bases from J, leaving 12 bases between. Looked up from germline, CDR1 is MNHNS and CDR2 is SASEGT. CDR3 sequence: CASSRLTEQETQYF. CDR3 nucleotides: TGTGCCAGCAGTCGATTGACAGAGCAAGAGACCCAGTACTTC.

V gene TRBV20-1 combines with J gene TRBJ1-1, with D unresolved. V was clipped by 1 base and J by 2 bases, with 5 bases between them. Germline CDR1 reads DFQATT; CDR2 reads SNEGSKA (reference sequence). This CDR3 has 12 residues. The CDR3 loop reads CSARGDNTEAFF. The DNA for the CDR3 is TGCAGTGCTAGAGGGGATAACACTGAAGCTTTCTTT.

The rearrangement links TRBV11-2 to TRBJ2-3; unclear D gene. The CDR3 loop spans 14 amino acids. Per the germline V gene, CDR1 is SGHAT and CDR2 is FQNNGV. Trimming took 6 bases from V and 5 from J, leaving 15 bases between them. The CDR3 DNA is TGTGCCAGCAGTTTGACTGCGCCCAGAGATACGCAGTATTTT. Its translation is CASSLTAPRDTQYF.

V gene TRBV6-2 or TRBV6-3 combines with J gene TRBJ2-5, with D perhaps being TRBD1 or TRBD2 (6 bases each). Germline lookup yields CDR1 MNHEY and CDR2 SVGEGT. V lost 4 bases to trimming and J lost 7 bases, with 16 bases between them. The CDR3 has 14 amino acids. DNA for the CDR3: TGTGCCAGCAGTTCCGGGAGAGGGGGAGGGACCCAGTACTTC. Protein product: CASSSGRGGGTQYF.

The chain uses TRBV11-3 and TRBJ2-1; 10 bases map to TRBD2. The junction had 10 bases not matched to a gene; V was cut back by 3 bases and J by 8 bases. In germline, CDR1 is SGHNT, CDR2 YENEEA. This CDR3 is built from 16 residues. This CDR3 reads CASSLEQSGGAHEQFF. The CDR3 DNA sequence: TGTGCCAGCAGCTTGGAGCAAAGCGGGGGGGCCCATGAGCAGTTCTTC.

This chain uses TRBV19 with TRBJ2-2; D unclear. Germline V lookup: CDR1 LNHDA, CDR2 SQIVND (reference sequence). The ends were cut back, 3 bases at V and 8 bases at J, with 4 bases in the middle. The CDR3 has 11 residues. CDR3 nucleotide sequence: TGTGCCAGTAGTATGACGGGGGAGCTGTTTTTT. As protein: CASSMTGELFF.

The chain uses TRBV7-3 and TRBJ2-3; no clear D gene. The CDR3 is made up of 13 amino acids. In germline, CDR1 is SGHTA, CDR2 FQGTGA. V lost 3 bases and J 1 base, leaving 5 bases between the germline ends. CDR3: CASSFMGTDTQYF. CDR3 sequence (DNA): TGTGCCAGCAGCTTTATGGGCACAGATACGCAGTATTTT.

CDR3 sequence: CASSTTGESGDTQYF. CDR3 nucleotide sequence: TGCGCCAGCAGCACAACAGGGGAATCTGGGGATACGCAGTATTTT. V usage is TRBV4-1 and J usage is TRBJ2-3, with 7 bases fitting TRBD1. The CDR3 has 15 amino acids. V dropped 5 bases and J dropped 6; count of bases not matched to a gene: 11. Germline assignment: CDR1 MGHRA and CDR2 YSYEKL.

A few counts support this clonotype. This rearrangement joins TRBV4-3 to TRBJ1-1; 8 bases align to TRBD1. V lost 0 bases and J lost 5; bases outside the gene matches: 5. The V gene's germline CDR1 is LGHNA and CDR2 YSLEER. The CDR3 extends over 15 amino acids. The CDR3 loop is CASSQEQDRETEAFF. The CDR3 DNA reads as TGCGCCAGCAGCCAAGAACAGGACAGGGAAACTGAAGCTTTCTTT.

There are a few counts of this clonotype. The rearrangement uses TRBV12-5 and TRBJ1-1; weak D call: TRBD1 (6 bases). This CDR3 has 11 residues. V lost 2 bases and J lost 9, with 7 bases in between. Germline V gene data show CDR1 as LGHNT and CDR2 as FRNRAP. In DNA, the CDR3 is TGTGCTAGTGGTTTGACAGGGAAAGCTTTCTTT. Its protein product is CASGLTGKAFF.

This clonotype showed up many times. V and J are TRBV7-6 and TRBJ1-2; D possibly corresponds to TRBD1 (6 bases). In germline, CDR1 is SGHVS, CDR2 FNYEAQ. Between the trimmed V and J ends, which lost 6 bases and 10 bases, there was a span of 18 bases. This CDR3 region has 13 residues. The chain's CDR3 is CASSTGTQGPYTF. CDR3 in DNA: TGTGCCAGCAGTACCGGGACTCAGGGGCCCTACACCTTC.

This clonotype was seen a few times. The chain uses TRBV19 and TRBJ1-1; D not certain. The germline V gene has CDR1 LNHDA and CDR2 SQIVND (reference sequence). V was clipped by 8 bases and J by 4 bases, with 23 bases between them. The CDR3 sequence is 16 residues long. CDR3 in amino acids: CASDPPNWARSTEAFF. The CDR3 DNA follows: TGTGCCAGTGACCCCCCGAACTGGGCCAGGAGCACTGAAGCTTTCTTT.

This clonotype was seen more than once but under ten times. This chain joins TRBV9 and TRBJ1-2; unclear D gene. CDR3 length equals 9 residues. Germline-derived CDR1 and CDR2 are SGDLS and YYNGEE. The ends were cut back, 4 bases at V and 14 bases at J, with 9 bases in the middle. DNA of the CDR3: TGTGCCAGCAGCTCCTCCCTGACCTTC. Protein: CASSSSLTF. Full variable domain (remainder filled in from reference TRBV9 and TRBJ1-2): DSGVTQTPKHLITATGQRVTLRCSPRSGDLSVYWYQQSLDQGLQFLIQYYNGEERAKGNILERFSAQQFPDLHSELNLSSLELGDSALYFCASSSSLTFGSGTRLTVV.

In this sample, this clonotype turned up many times. The J gene is TRBJ2-7, the V gene TRBV28, with TRBD1 matching over 8 bases. Germline CDR1 is MDHEN and CDR2 is SYDVKM. This CDR3 is 14 amino acids long. Germline trimming cut 5 bases from V and 5 bases from J; bases unmatched to any gene: 8. The CDR3 here is CASSLQGAVHEQYF. Written as DNA, the CDR3 is TGTGCCAGCAGTCTTCAGGGGGCAGTCCACGAGCAGTACTTC. Combining the CDR3 with reference TRBV28 and TRBJ2-7 gives the whole variable domain DVKVTQSSRYLVKRTGEKVFLECVQDMDHENMFWYRQDPGLGLRLIYFSYDVKMKEKGDIPEGYSVSREKKERFSLILESASTNQTSMYLCASSLQGAVHEQYFGPGTRLTVT.

This clonotype was counted once. The J gene is TRBJ2-3, the V gene TRBV4-1; 7 nucleotides line up with TRBD2. Germline loops: CDR1 MGHRA, CDR2 YSYEKL. This CDR3 region has 15 residues. V gave up 1 base and J gave up 1 base; unmatched junction bases: 2. The CDR3 DNA sequence: TGCGCCAGCAGCCAAGGGGACTATGGCACAGATACGCAGTATTTT. Translating it yields CASSQGDYGTDTQYF.

This chain connects TRBV7-6 to TRBJ2-2; the D is unclear. Trimming took off 7 bases at V and 6 bases at J, with 15 bases between the two ends. Germline loops: CDR1 SGHVS, CDR2 FNYEAQ. This CDR3 region has 14 residues. This chain's CDR3 is CASKLGGKSGELFF. CDR3 DNA: TGTGCCAGCAAACTCGGTGGTAAATCCGGGGAGCTGTTTTTT.

This clonotype has at least ten counts. The chain joins TRBV5-1 to TRBJ1-1; D unresolved. Germline V gene lookup returns CDR1 SGHRS and CDR2 YFSETQ. V was shortened by 0 bases and J by 7 bases, with 10 bases between the two germline ends. The CDR3 is made up of 13 amino acids. The CDR3 sequence is CASSLGDGNEAFF. The CDR3, as DNA: TGCGCCAGCAGCTTGGGAGACGGCAATGAAGCTTTCTTT.